These T cell receptor beta chains were read from a single sample in a study of T cell repertoires in cytomegalovirus infection. One entry per CDR3 protein, called by TCRdb with MiXCR from the reads. The sample has fewer than 550,000 distinct CDR3 sequences, around 11% seen once. The sample was PBMCs. The receptors originated from a human donor in good health (CMV status not recorded). Some clones in this sample may be carry-over from other donors' samples. CDR3s include the opening cysteine and the closing phenylalanine or tryptophan. A D gene is named only where the DNA matches it firmly. Where a row states a size, it is once, few, many or the class of an expanded clone; other rows omit it.

>TRBJ1-1|TRBD1|TRBV14|-
CASSQRQGRTEAFF
TGTGCCAGCAGCCAAAGACAGGGGAGGACTGAAGCTTTCTTT
>TRBJ1-1|-|TRBV7-3|many
CASSPRGLTLNTEAFF
TGTGCCAGCAGCCCCCGTGGGTTGACCTTGAACACTGAAGCTTTCTTT
>TRBJ2-7|TRBD2|TRBV20-1|-
CSAPGLVSYEQYF
TGCAGTGCACCTGGACTAGTGAGCTACGAGCAGTACTTC
>TRBJ2-1|TRBD2|TRBV5-1|many
CASSPGLAGGANEQFF
TGCGCCAGCAGCCCTGGACTAGCGGGAGGGGCAAATGAGCAGTTCTTC
>TRBJ1-5|-|TRBV5-6|-
CASSLRTGSGPQHF
TGTGCCAGCAGCTTACGAACAGGGAGTGGGCCCCAGCATTTT
>TRBJ1-3|TRBD1|TRBV7-2|many
CASSPPPHYNRDRGRNTIYF
TGTGCCAGCAGCCCTCCCCCACACTACAACCGGGACAGGGGGCGGAACACCATATATTTT
>TRBJ1-1|TRBD1|TRBV20-1|few
CSAKRTGRDIDTEAFF
TGCAGTGCTAAAAGGACAGGGCGGGATATTGACACTGAAGCTTTCTTT
>TRBJ2-2|TRBD2|TRBV28|many
CASSSPGLAGPNTGELFF
TGTGCCAGCAGCTCTCCGGGACTAGCGGGCCCTAACACCGGGGAGCTGTTTTTT
>TRBJ2-7|-|TRBV29-1|many
CSVAQHSYEQYF
TGCAGCGTTGCGCAGCACTCCTACGAGCAGTACTTC
>TRBJ2-5|TRBD2|TRBV4-2|many
CASSQVLAGQETQYF
TGTGCCAGCAGCCAAGTTCTAGCGGGGCAAGAGACCCAGTACTTC
>TRBJ2-1|TRBD2|TRBV6-6|many
CASSYPTSGASSYNEQFF
TGTGCCAGCAGTTACCCTACTAGCGGGGCGAGCTCCTACAATGAGCAGTTCTTC
>TRBJ2-1|TRBD2|TRBV24-1|many
CATSDYSGRSNEQFF
TGTGCCACCAGTGATTATAGCGGGAGAAGCAATGAGCAGTTCTTC
>TRBJ1-6|-|TRBV14|-
CASSQEVRGSPLHF
TGTGCCAGCAGCCAAGAAGTAAGGGGTTCACCCCTCCACTTT
>TRBJ2-1|TRBD1|TRBV11-2|many
CASRRTGAREQFF
TGTGCCAGCAGGCGGACAGGGGCACGGGAGCAGTTCTTC
>TRBJ1-1|-|TRBV5-1|many
CASSPGEWNTEAFF
TGCGCCAGCAGCCCGGGTGAGTGGAACACTGAAGCTTTCTTT
>TRBJ2-5|TRBD2|TRBV4-2|many
CASSQDWTSGYQETQYF
TGTGCCAGCAGCCAAGATTGGACTAGCGGGTACCAAGAGACCCAGTACTTC
>TRBJ1-1|TRBD1|TRBV30|few
CACPSPGTGNTEAFF
TGTGCCTGCCCCTCCCCGGGGACAGGGAACACTGAAGCTTTCTTT
>TRBJ2-5|-|TRBV15|many
CATSRDRVQETQYF
TGTGCCACCAGCAGAGATCGCGTGCAAGAGACCCAGTACTTC
>TRBJ2-5|-|TRBV4-2|many
CASSQDSPSGETQYF
TGTGCCAGCAGCCAAGATAGTCCATCCGGAGAGACCCAGTACTTC
>TRBJ1-6|-|TRBV27|many
CASSPSYNSPLHF
TGTGCCAGCAGTCCCTCGTATAATTCACCCCTCCACTTT
>TRBJ2-4|TRBD1|TRBV2|many
CASSERGTGVTKNIQYF
TGTGCCAGCAGTGAAAGGGGGACAGGGGTTACCAAAAACATTCAGTACTTC
>TRBJ1-6|-|TRBV19|-
CASSISPRADNSPLHF
TGTGCCAGTAGTATCAGCCCCCGGGCGGATAATTCACCCCTCCACTTT
>TRBJ1-1|-|TRBV30|many
CAWSQGTEAFF
TGTGCCTGGAGCCAGGGGACTGAAGCTTTCTTT
>TRBJ2-1|-|TRBV28|many
CASSLPTAYNEQFF
TGTGCCAGCAGTTTACCTACCGCCTACAATGAGCAGTTCTTC
>TRBJ2-5|-|TRBV28|many
CASSLISYQETQYF
TGTGCCAGCAGTTTGATCAGTTACCAAGAGACCCAGTACTTC
>TRBJ1-5|-|TRBV29-1|many
CSVWEAASNQPQHF
TGCAGCGTTTGGGAGGCGGCTAGCAATCAGCCCCAGCATTTT
>TRBJ1-1|-|TRBV19|many
CASSIMFDGMNTEAFF
TGTGCCAGTAGTATAATGTTCGACGGAATGAACACTGAAGCTTTCTTT
>TRBJ2-2|TRBD1|TRBV7-3|many
CASSLRDRATNTGELFF
TGTGCCAGCAGCTTAAGGGACAGGGCTACGAACACCGGGGAGCTGTTTTTT
>TRBJ1-2|-|TRBV28|many
CASSITRGFTF
TGTGCCAGCAGTATCACTCGAGGTTTCACCTTC
>TRBJ2-5|-|TRBV7-3|few
CASSLTGHKETQYF
TGTGCCAGCAGCCTTACTGGACACAAAGAGACCCAGTACTTC
>TRBJ2-2|-|TRBV20-1|few
CSVPGDRAEENTGELFF
TGCAGTGTCCCGGGGGACCGGGCCGAGGAAAACACCGGGGAGCTGTTTTTT
>TRBJ1-1|-|TRBV19|-
CASSMGEPTEAFF
TGTGCCAGTAGTATGGGGGAGCCCACTGAAGCTTTCTTT